The 27 T cell receptor beta chains reported below all come from one sample, sequenced in a study of shared clonotypes between healthy human individuals. Profiled with immunoSEQ multiplex PCR; TCRdb holds only in-frame clones, not every one. This table holds roughly 300,000 clones, about 70% found once. The sequencing sample was made of memory CD4+ T cells sorted from blood. The subset denotes: CD45RA-negative fraction. The receptors were gathered from a man aged 30 to 39 in good health.

A word on this clone: Other nucleotide sequences in the sample specify the same CDR3. The V gene is TRBV27, the J gene TRBJ2-7; D gene unclear. Looked up from germline, CDR1 is MNHEY and CDR2 is SMNVEV (reference sequence). Trimming shortened V by 8 bases and J by 2 bases, and 7 bases separated the two germline ends. CDR3 length: 11 residues. The CDR3 here is CASRDAYEQYF. The CDR3 coding sequence is TGTGCCAGCCGTGACGCCTACGAGCAGTACTTC.

On this clone: This clone may be a read error of a much larger clone one base away. This chain uses TRBV6-4 with TRBJ2-1; 8 nucleotides align to TRBD1. In germline, CDR1 is MRHNA, CDR2 SNTAGT. The CDR3 has 15 residues. The CDR3 nucleotides read TGTGCCAGCAGTGAAACAGGGGGATCCTACAATGGGCAGTTCTTC. This codes for CASSETGGSYNGQFF.

The chain combines TRBV7-2 with TRBJ2-7, with 9 bases that match TRBD1. Per germline, CDR1 SGHTA and CDR2 FQGNSA. After removal of 1 base from V and 3 bases from J, the junction contained 4 bases not matched to a gene. The CDR3 has 15 residues. The CDR3 region has the DNA TGTGCCAGCAGCTTAGGGACAGGGGCGTTCTACGAGCAGTACTTC. It translates to CASSLGTGAFYEQYF.

V and J are TRBV13 and TRBJ1-2; tentatively, D is TRBD1 (6 bases). Germline CDR1 and CDR2: PRHDT and FYEKMQ (reference sequence). The CDR3 contains 16 residues. With 3 bases removed from V and 0 bases from J, the gap between germline ends came to 14 bases. CDR3 in amino acids: CASSFVGTGPNYGYTF. The CDR3 DNA follows: TGTGCCAGCAGCTTTGTCGGTACAGGGCCTAACTATGGCTACACCTTC.

V usage is TRBV5-4 and J usage is TRBJ2-3; D is possibly TRBD2 (5 bases). CDR3 length: 13 residues. Germline loops: CDR1 SGHNT, CDR2 YYREEE (reference sequence). V lost 1 base to trimming and J lost 4 bases, with 7 bases between them. The CDR3 is CASSLSRADTQYF. The CDR3 DNA is TGTGCCAGCAGCTTGTCGAGGGCAGATACGCAGTATTTT. The full variable domain, rest sourced from reference TRBV5-4 and TRBJ2-3, is ETGVTQSPTHLIKTRGQQVTLRCSSQSGHNTVSWYQQALGQGPQFIFQYYREEENGRGNFPPRFSGLQFPNYSSELNVNALELDDSALYLCASSLSRADTQYFGPGTRLTVL.

The chain uses TRBV7-9 and TRBJ1-2; D ambiguous. Trimming cost V 4 bases and J 2 bases, with 11 bases left between them. The CDR3 spans 14 residues. Germline V gives CDR1 SEHNR, CDR2 FQNEAQ (reference sequence). CDR3 nucleotides: TGTGCCAGCAGCTCAGAGTCCGGCAACTATGGCTACACCTTC. Its protein product is CASSSESGNYGYTF. The whole variable domain, remainder taken from reference TRBV7-9 and TRBJ1-2, is DTGVSQNPRHKITKRGQNVTFRCDPISEHNRLYWYRQTLGQGPEFLTYFQNEAQLEKSRLLSDRFSAERPKGSFSTLEIQRTEQGDSAMYLCASSSESGNYGYTFGSGTRLTVV.

This clone was detected only once. The gene calls are TRBV29-1 and TRBJ1-1; 11 bases line up with TRBD1. Germline lookup yields CDR1 SQVTM and CDR2 ANQGSEA. This CDR3 has 14 residues. The V and J ends lost 2 bases and 4 bases, in that order; junction bases with no gene match: 3. The CDR3 region has the DNA TGCAGCGTTGAAAGAGGGACAGGGGGCACTGAAGCTTTCTTT. This gives the protein CSVERGTGGTEAFF. The complete variable domain, with remaining parts taken from reference TRBV29-1 and TRBJ1-1, reads SAVISQKPSRDICQRGTSLTIQCQVDSQVTMMFWYRQQPGQSLTLIATANQGSEATYESGFVIDKFPISRPNLTFSTLTVSNMSPEDSSIYLCSVERGTGGTEAFFGQGTRLTVV.

The chain recombines TRBV19 with TRBJ1-5; perhaps TRBD1 as D (5 bases). Germline V CDR1 and CDR2: LNHDA, SQIVND (reference sequence). With 4 bases removed from V and 4 bases from J, the gap between germline ends came to 11 bases. CDR3 size: 14 residues. Here the CDR3 reads CASSTGTGNQPQHF. Here the CDR3 DNA reads TGTGCCAGTAGTACCGGGACGGGGAATCAGCCCCAGCATTTT.

The chain joins TRBV7-6 to TRBJ1-1, with a tentative D call TRBD1 (6 bases). This CDR3 is built from 13 residues. Germline loops: CDR1 SGHVS, CDR2 FNYEAQ. CDR3 DNA sequence: TGTGCGACCAACCTAGAACAGGGCACTGAAGCTTTCTTT. Amino acid sequence: CATNLEQGTEAFF. Complete variable domain (other parts from reference TRBV7-6 and TRBJ1-1): GAGVSQSPRYKVTKRGQDVALRCDPISGHVSLYWYRQALGQGPEFLTYFNYEAQQDKSGLPNDRFSAERPEGSISTLTIQRTEQRDSAMYRCATNLEQGTEAFFGQGTRLTVV.

This clone was found once. The V and J genes are TRBV19 and TRBJ1-5; 9 bases fit TRBD1. From germline, CDR1 is LNHDA and CDR2 SQIVND (reference sequence). V was clipped by 4 bases and J by 11 bases; unmatched bases: 15. The CDR3 has 16 amino acids. The CDR3, as DNA: TGTGCCAGTAGTACCGGGACAGGGTACCGTCAAAGGGCCCAGCATTTT. This gives the protein CASSTGTGYRQRAQHF.

V and J are TRBV7-2 and TRBJ2-1, with D maybe TRBD1 (7 bases). Germline V CDR1 and CDR2: SGHTA, FQGNSA. CDR3 length: 17 residues. The V end lost 5 bases, the J end lost 0 bases, and 17 bases lay between the germline ends. Here the CDR3 reads CASSRQGGGSSYNEQFF. Written as DNA, the CDR3 is TGTGCCAGCAGCCGACAGGGAGGAGGGAGCTCCTACAATGAGCAGTTCTTC. The full variable domain, with the rest looked up from reference TRBV7-2 and TRBJ2-1, is GAGVSQSPSNKVTEKGKDVELRCDPISGHTALYWYRQSLGQGLEFLIYFQGNSAPDKSGLPSDRFSAERTGGSVSTLTIQRTQQEDSAVYLCASSRQGGGSSYNEQFFGPGTRLTVL.

This chain connects TRBV28 to TRBJ2-7, with a tentative D call TRBD2 (5 bases). Germline V gene sequence: CDR1 MDHEN, CDR2 SYDVKM. V lost 8 bases and J 4 bases, leaving 21 bases between the germline ends. This CDR3 is 15 amino acids long. CDR3 sequence reads: CASREPGPLRYEQYF. As DNA, the CDR3 is TGTGCCAGCCGGGAACCGGGCCCCTTGAGGTACGAGCAGTACTTC.

The rearrangement links TRBV28 to TRBJ1-2, with 7 bases that match TRBD1. Germline trimming cut 4 bases from V and 2 bases from J; bases unmatched to any gene: 10. The germline gives CDR1 MDHEN, CDR2 SYDVKM. The CDR3 consists of 16 residues. CDR3 region: CASSSGRGGRNYGYTF. CDR3 bases: TGTGCCAGCAGTTCCGGCAGGGGGGGAAGGAACTATGGCTACACCTTC.

This chain joins TRBV28 and TRBJ2-7, with 7 bases matching TRBD2. J was trimmed by 0 bases and V by 6 bases; bases with no gene match: 11. In germline, CDR1 is MDHEN, CDR2 SYDVKM. CDR3 length: 16 amino acids. The CDR3 DNA is TGTGCCAGCAGGCCACCCATCGGGACTACCTCCTACGAGCAGTACTTC. It is translated as CASRPPIGTTSYEQYF.

This clone came up many times. J is TRBJ2-1 and V is TRBV28; maybe TRBD2 (5 bases). CDR1 is MDHEN, CDR2 SYDVKM, per germline. V lost 6 bases, J lost 12 bases, and 21 bases lay in between. The CDR3 length is 14 residues. The CDR3 is CASSQTKPRLGQFF. CDR3 nucleotide sequence: TGTGCCAGCAGCCAGACTAAACCGCGTTTGGGGCAGTTCTTC.

As to this clone: Additional DNA sequences in this sample encode the identical CDR3. The chain combines TRBV5-1 with TRBJ2-5, with a weak D call TRBD2 (5 bases). V was trimmed by 0 bases and J by 4 bases, leaving 7 bases between them. Germline V CDR1 and CDR2: SGHRS, YFSETQ. The length of the CDR3 is 13 residues. The CDR3 DNA reads TGCGCCAGCAGCTTGGAAGGAGGAGAGACCCAGTACTTC. Its translation: CASSLEGGETQYF. The full variable domain, completed using reference TRBV5-1 and TRBJ2-5, is KAGVTQTPRYLIKTRGQQVTLSCSPISGHRSVSWYQQTPGQGLQFLFEYFSETQRNKGNFPGRFSGRQFSNSRSEMNVSTLELGDSALYLCASSLEGGETQYFGPGTRLLVL.

The DNA of the CDR3 is TGTGCCAGCAGTTTACGGAAGATACGCGAAGCTTTCTTT. Translation: CASSLRKIREAFF. This chain uses TRBV28 with TRBJ1-1; D not resolved. Germline assignment: CDR1 MDHEN and CDR2 SYDVKM. CDR3 length: 13 residues. V shed 2 bases and J shed 8 bases, with 12 bases lying between them.

The genes are TRBV13 and TRBJ2-3; D unclear. From germline, CDR1 is PRHDT and CDR2 FYEKMQ (reference sequence). This CDR3 has 13 residues. V lost 1 base and J 5 bases, leaving 7 bases between the germline ends. The CDR3 region has the DNA TGTGCCAGCAGCTTAGATCCGAGAGATACGCAGTATTTT. It encodes CASSLDPRDTQYF. Together with reference TRBV13 and TRBJ2-3, the CDR3 gives the full variable domain: AAGVIQSPRHLIKEKRETATLKCYPIPRHDTVYWYQQGPGQDPQFLISFYEKMQSDKGSIPDRFSAQQFSDYHSELNMSSLELGDSALYFCASSLDPRDTQYFGPGTRLTVL.

This clone was counted between two and nine times. This chain uses TRBV30 with TRBJ2-3; either TRBD1 or TRBD2 may supply D (6 bases each). Trimming left V 1 base short and J 5 bases short, with 16 bases between. Per the germline V gene, CDR1 is GTSNPN and CDR2 is SVGIG (reference sequence). CDR3 size: 15 residues. The CDR3 sequence is CAWSEYRGARDTQYF. Here the CDR3 DNA reads TGTGCCTGGAGTGAATATAGGGGGGCGAGAGATACGCAGTATTTT. Variable domain in full (rest from reference TRBV30 and TRBJ2-3): SQTIHQWPATLVQPVGSPLSLECTVEGTSNPNLYWYRQAAGRGLQLLFYSVGIGQISSEVPQNLSASRPQDRQFILSSKKLLLSDSGFYLCAWSEYRGARDTQYFGPGTRLTVL.

This rearrangement joins TRBV6-1 to TRBJ1-3, with D unclear. The CDR3 has 13 amino acids. The V gene's germline CDR1 is MNHNS and CDR2 SASEGT. V lost 7 bases to trimming and J lost 0 bases, with 7 bases between them. CDR3 sequence (DNA): TGTGCCAGCATTACCGACTCTGGAAACACCATATATTTT. This codes for CASITDSGNTIYF.

This rearrangement joins TRBV29-1 to TRBJ2-7, with D hard to call. The CDR3 runs 13 residues. The germline V gene has CDR1 SQVTM and CDR2 ANQGSEA. Trimming shortened V by 5 bases and J by 0 bases, and 11 bases separated the two germline ends. The CDR3 DNA reads TGCAGCGTTCTAAACGCGGACTCCTACGAGCAGTACTTC. Its protein is CSVLNADSYEQYF.

This clone was detected ten times or more. V is TRBV10-1 and J is TRBJ2-7; D assignment may be TRBD1 or TRBD2 (6 bases each). Germline CDR1 is WNHNN and CDR2 is SYGVQD (reference sequence). CDR3 size: 16 residues. Trimming pared 0 bases from V and 0 bases from J, leaving 12 bases between. The DNA for the CDR3 is TGCGCCAGCAGTGAGTCCTGGAGGGGGGACTCCTACGAGCAGTACTTC. Protein: CASSESWRGDSYEQYF.

This chain joins TRBV5-4 and TRBJ1-3, with D unresolved. This CDR3 comprises 17 residues. V lost 0 bases, J lost 0 bases, and 13 bases lay in between. Germline CDR1 is SGHNT and CDR2 is YYREEE (reference sequence). For the CDR3, the DNA is TGTGCCAGCAGCTTGGTTCGAGGAGATCACTCTGGAAACACCATATATTTT. Encoded protein: CASSLVRGDHSGNTIYF. The variable domain in full, with the rest retrieved from reference TRBV5-4 and TRBJ1-3, is ETGVTQSPTHLIKTRGQQVTLRCSSQSGHNTVSWYQQALGQGPQFIFQYYREEENGRGNFPPRFSGLQFPNYSSELNVNALELDDSALYLCASSLVRGDHSGNTIYFGEGSWLTVV.

Regarding this clone: This may arise from a read error, as a much more abundant clone is one base away. The CDR3 reads CASSPPNSYNEQFF. The CDR3 region has the DNA TGTGCCAGCTCCCCTCCAAACTCCTACAATGAGCAGTTCTTC. The chain is built from TRBV18 and TRBJ2-1; D gene uncertain. Deletions cut 6 bases from V and 0 bases from J, with 9 bases between. Germline lookup yields CDR1 KGHSH and CDR2 LQKENI. The CDR3 consists of 14 residues.

The V and J genes are TRBV15 and TRBJ2-7, with 11 bases identical to TRBD1. With V trimmed by 5 bases and J by 6 bases, 6 bases remained unmatched. Germline V gives CDR1 LNHNV, CDR2 YYDKDF (reference sequence). The CDR3 length is 14 residues. CDR3 residues: CATSLDRGLGEQYF. The CDR3 bases are TGTGCCACCAGCTTGGACAGGGGGCTAGGCGAGCAGTACTTC.

This clone was seen many times. This chain connects TRBV2 to TRBJ2-7; TRBD2 might be the D (6 bases). V lost 1 base and J lost 3, with 16 bases in between. The length of the CDR3 is 16 residues. Per the germline V gene, CDR1 is SNHLY and CDR2 is FYNNEI. The CDR3 is CASSEVNLALNYEQYF. CDR3 sequence (DNA): TGTGCCAGCAGTGAAGTAAATCTAGCGCTGAACTACGAGCAGTACTTC.

The V call is TRBV28, the J call TRBJ1-2; D is perhaps TRBD1 (5 bases). There are 15 residues in the CDR3. V lost 7 bases, J lost 4 bases, and 19 bases lay in between. The germline V gene has CDR1 MDHEN and CDR2 SYDVKM. DNA for the CDR3: TGTGCCAGCACCTTCGGAGGAGGGGAAGGCTATGGCTACACCTTC. Its translation: CASTFGGGEGYGYTF.